The source of this T cell receptor (beta chain) is a study of beta chain features in type 1 diabetes. Study-wide background: Investigators examined 107,917,701 sorted cells across all samples. Notes on the study in general: Type 1 diabetes patients had VDJ junctions that carried fewer insertions and more deletions. HLA influence on TCRB rearrangement stayed unresolved here.

Germline V gives CDR1 MDHEN, CDR2 SYDVKM. This CDR3 comprises 16 residues. V was shortened by 5 bases and J by 1 base, with 15 bases between the two germline ends. Investigators reverse transcribed all isolated RNA, so they sequenced expressed TCRB transcripts. Average reads for naive, central memory and regulatory T cell samples were about 3.57 million. Measured with immunoSEQ multiplex PCR; TCRdb has only the in-frame clones, and not every one. The top ten hold approximately 0.093% of the sample, which has 600,000 to 650,000 clones, about 14% seen once. To note about this clone: Its antigen is as yet unknown.

The sequencing sample was made of naive CD4+ T cells from blood. The clonotype was recovered from a man aged 18 to 35 in good health. The V gene is TRBV28, the J gene TRBJ1-5; D is perhaps TRBD1 (6 bases). This CDR3 is CASSPTGFGSNQPQHF. CDR3 sequence (DNA): TGTGCCAGCAGTCCAACAGGGTTTGGAAGCAATCAGCCCCAGCATTTT.